This TCR beta chain was profiled in a study of CD8 T cells in Susac syndrome. Reverse transcription of 0.5 to 1 ug RNA was performed with random hexamers. Amplification of TCR beta CDR3 by immunoSEQ multiplex PCR spanned 54 Vbeta and 13 Jbeta. One entry per CDR3 protein, called by TCRdb with MiXCR from the immunoSEQ multiplex PCR reads. The sample includes about 130,000 distinct CDR3 sequences, around 94% of them seen just once. Trimming shortened V by 7 bases and J by 2 bases, and 11 bases separated the two germline ends. There are 12 residues in the CDR3. Germline CDR1 is SQVTM and CDR2 is ANQGSEA. Those who served as multiple sclerosis controls were treatment-naive patients with stable or active relapsing-remitting disease.

The sequence derives from a human donor with multiple sclerosis. This chain connects TRBV29-1 to TRBJ1-2; no clear D gene. Sequencing was performed on CD4+ T cells from PBMCs. The chain's CDR3 is CSGSSINYGYTF. CDR3 nucleotides: TGCAGCGGGTCTTCCATAAACTATGGCTACACCTTC.